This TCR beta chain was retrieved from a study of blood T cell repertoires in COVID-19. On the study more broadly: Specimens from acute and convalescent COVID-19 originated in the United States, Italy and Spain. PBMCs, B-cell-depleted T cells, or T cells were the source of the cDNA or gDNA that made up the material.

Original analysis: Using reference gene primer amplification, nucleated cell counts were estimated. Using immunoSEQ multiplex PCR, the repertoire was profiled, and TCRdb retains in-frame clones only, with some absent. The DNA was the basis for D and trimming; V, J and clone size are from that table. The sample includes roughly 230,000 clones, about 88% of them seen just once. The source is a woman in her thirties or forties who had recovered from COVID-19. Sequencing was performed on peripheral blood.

This CDR3 is CASSVGSSGTTDTQYF. CDR3 coding DNA: TGTGCCAGCAGCGTAGGTAGTAGCGGGACTACAGATACGCAGTATTTT. The rearrangement links TRBV9 to TRBJ2-3; 8 bases match TRBD2. The CDR3 spans 16 residues. The V segment lost 0 bases and the J segment 3 bases; nucleotides outside the gene matches: 6. From germline, CDR1 is SGDLS and CDR2 YYNGEE.